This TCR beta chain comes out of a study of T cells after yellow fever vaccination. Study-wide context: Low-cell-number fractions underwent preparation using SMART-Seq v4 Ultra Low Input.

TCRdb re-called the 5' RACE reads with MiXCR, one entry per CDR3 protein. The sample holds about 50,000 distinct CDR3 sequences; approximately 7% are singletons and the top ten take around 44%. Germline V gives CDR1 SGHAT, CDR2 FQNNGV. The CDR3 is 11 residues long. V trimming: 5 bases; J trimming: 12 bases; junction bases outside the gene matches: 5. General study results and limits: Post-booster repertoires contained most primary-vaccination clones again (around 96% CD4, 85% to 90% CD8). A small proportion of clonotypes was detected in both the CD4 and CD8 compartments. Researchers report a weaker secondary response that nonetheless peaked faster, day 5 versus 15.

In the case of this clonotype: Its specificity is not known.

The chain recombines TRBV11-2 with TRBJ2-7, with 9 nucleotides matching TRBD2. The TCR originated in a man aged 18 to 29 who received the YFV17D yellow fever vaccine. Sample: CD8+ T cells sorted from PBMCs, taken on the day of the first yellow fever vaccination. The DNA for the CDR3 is TGTGCCAGCAGCGGTAGCGGGGGCTGGTACTTC. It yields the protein CASSGSGGWYF.